The source of this T cell receptor (beta chain) is a study of blood T cells in healthy people across ages. Study-level background: Every two T cells gave about one barcoded beta molecule via template switching. Points from the study as a whole: A strong correlation was seen between TCR beta diversity and naive T cell percentage.

In the case of this clonotype: The target antigen is unknown.

A minimum of 6 million PBMCs was isolated per sample. The authors ran a second PCR of about 6 to 11 cycles using a sample-barcoded 5' primer and a J-beta primer mix. Each cDNA was tagged by a template-switch adaptor containing 12 random nucleotides. TCRdb fed the 5' RACE reads into MiXCR, producing one record per CDR3 protein. The sample contains more than 1.4 million distinct CDR3 sequences, roughly 45% of which appear only once. Trimming shortened V by 3 bases and J by 8 bases, and 11 bases separated the two germline ends. The CDR3 runs 13 residues. The sequenced sample was blood. The rearrangement joins TRBV12-3 or TRBV12-4 to TRBJ1-5, with TRBD1 as a possible D gene (6 bases). The clonotype originates from a woman between 18 and 29 years old in good health. The CDR3: CASSFSGAEPQHF. CDR3 DNA: TGTGCCAGCAGTTTTTCAGGGGCCGAGCCCCAGCATTTT.